The rows below give T cell receptor beta chains drawn from one sample of a study of shared clonotypes between healthy human individuals. Sequencing used immunoSEQ multiplex PCR; TCRdb keeps in-frame clones, though not all of them. The data show around 610,000 clones, around 96% seen once. Sample: naive CD8+ T cells sorted from blood. These receptors were taken from a woman in her twenties or thirties in good health. Both conserved end residues are part of each CDR3. The D gene is left open where the match is weak. A row's size may be missing; if present it is once, few, many or a size class.

clone_size d_call j_call v_call cdr3_nt cdr3_aa
- - TRBJ2-3 TRBV28 TGTGCCACCCCCTATACGCAGTATTTT CATPYTQYF
- TRBD2 TRBJ2-1 TRBV7-9 TGTGCCAGCTTCAGGGGAGGGACTAGCGTAGTGGATGAGCAGTTCTTC CASFRGGTSVVDEQFF
- - TRBJ2-7 TRBV25-1 TGTGCCAGCAGTGATGGTCCAGTCGAGCAGTACTTC CASSDGPVEQYF
- - TRBJ2-3 TRBV27 TGTGCCAGCTGCGGTGGGACCGGGTATACGCAGTATTTT CASCGGTGYTQYF
- - TRBJ2-7 TRBV11-2 TGTGCCAGCAGCTTTCCCAGTCTGGATTACGAGCAGTACTTC CASSFPSLDYEQYF
- TRBD2 TRBJ2-1 TRBV16 TGTGCCAGCAGCCAAGAACTAGCGGGAGGGAGGGATGAGCAGTTCTTC CASSQELAGGRDEQFF
- - TRBJ1-2 TRBV7-9 TGTGCCAGCAGCCCCCCGGGAGGCTACTATGGCTACACCTTC CASSPPGGYYGYTF
- TRBD2 TRBJ2-1 TRBV28 TGTGCCAGCAGCCTAACTAGCGGGATTGTCGATGAGCAGTTCTTC CASSLTSGIVDEQFF
- - TRBJ1-2 TRBV2 TGTGCCAGCAGTGCAGGGCTAGGCTACACCTTC CASSAGLGYTF
- - TRBJ2-5 TRBV9 TGTGCCAGCAGCCCCTCCTCAAACTTC CASSPSSNF
once - TRBJ2-3 TRBV28 TGTGCCAGCAGTTTAGAGTTGGTCCCTAGCACAGATACGCAGTATTTT CASSLELVPSTDTQYF
- - TRBJ2-3 TRBV7-6 TGTGCCAGCAGCTCGGACAGATCAGATACGCAGTATTTT CASSSDRSDTQYF
- TRBD1 TRBJ2-7 TRBV27 TGTGCCAGCACCCAAACCGGGACAGGGGCCGAGCAGTACTTC CASTQTGTGAEQYF
- - TRBJ2-7 TRBV6-4 TGTGCCAGCAGTAGAAACAGGGTTGCCATTACCTACGAGCAGTACTTC CASSRNRVAITYEQYF
- - TRBJ1-3 TRBV14 TGTGCCAGCAGCCCCAGCCTCCTGAGCTCTGGAAACACCATATATTTT CASSPSLLSSGNTIYF
once - TRBJ1-2 TRBV5-4 TGTGCCAGCAGCGAAAATACAGGGTCGGACGATGGCTACACCTTC CASSENTGSDDGYTF
- TRBD1 TRBJ2-7 TRBV13 TGTGCCAGCAGCTGCCCGGGACAGGGGGAGTACGAGCAGTACTTC CASSCPGQGEYEQYF
- - TRBJ2-7 TRBV6-5 TGTGCCAGCAGTGGACCAGGGCTAGTCTACGAGCAGTACTTC CASSGPGLVYEQYF
once - TRBJ2-3 TRBV5-6 TGTGCCAGCAGCTCCCGGGCAAGGAGCACAGATACGCAGTATTTT CASSSRARSTDTQYF
- TRBD2 TRBJ2-7 TRBV7-7 TGTGCCAGCAGCCAGGGACTAGCGGGAGGGCCGACCTACGAGCAGTACTTC CASSQGLAGGPTYEQYF
- - TRBJ1-2 TRBV28 TGTGCCAGCAGCCTGCCGGGCCCATACTATGGCTACACCTTC CASSLPGPYYGYTF
- - TRBJ2-1 TRBV27 TGTGCCAGCAGTTTATCGGGGGGCTACAATGAGCAGTTCTTC CASSLSGGYNEQFF
- TRBD2 TRBJ2-7 TRBV4-1 TGCGCCAGCAGCCAGGGGGGGAGATCCTACGAGCAGTACTTC CASSQGGRSYEQYF
- - TRBJ2-7 TRBV2 TGTGCCAGCAGTGAAGTGACCCCGAACTACGAGCAGTACTTC CASSEVTPNYEQYF